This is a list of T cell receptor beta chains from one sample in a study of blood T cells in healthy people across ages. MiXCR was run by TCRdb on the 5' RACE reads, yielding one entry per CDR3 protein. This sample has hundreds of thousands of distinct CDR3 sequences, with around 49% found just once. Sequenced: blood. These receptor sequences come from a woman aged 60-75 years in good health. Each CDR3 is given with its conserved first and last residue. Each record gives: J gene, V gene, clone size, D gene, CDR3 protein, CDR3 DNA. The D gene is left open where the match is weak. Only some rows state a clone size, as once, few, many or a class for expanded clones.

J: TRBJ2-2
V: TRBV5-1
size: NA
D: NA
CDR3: CASSWGPGGGELFF
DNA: TGCGCCAGCAGCTGGGGCCCTGGAGGCGGGGAGCTGTTTTTT

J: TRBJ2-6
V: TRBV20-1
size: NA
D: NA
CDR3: CSASPSVSSGANVLTF
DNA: TGCAGTGCTAGCCCCTCGGTGAGCTCTGGGGCCAACGTCCTGACTTTC

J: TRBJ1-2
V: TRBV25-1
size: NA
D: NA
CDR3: CASTMGESVQGYTF
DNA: TGTGCCAGCACCATGGGGGAATCGGTGCAAGGCTACACCTTC

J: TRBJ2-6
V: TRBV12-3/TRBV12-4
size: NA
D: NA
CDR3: CASSSQGYGANVLTF
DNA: TGTGCCAGCAGTAGCCAGGGGTATGGGGCCAACGTCCTGACTTTC

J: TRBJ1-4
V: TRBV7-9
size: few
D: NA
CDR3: CASSPYSGPNEKLFF
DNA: TGTGCCAGCAGCCCATACTCAGGGCCTAATGAAAAACTGTTTTTT

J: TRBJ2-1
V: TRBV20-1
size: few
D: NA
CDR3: CSATDSFSYNEQFF
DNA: TGCAGCGCTACGGACAGTTTTTCCTACAATGAGCAGTTCTTC

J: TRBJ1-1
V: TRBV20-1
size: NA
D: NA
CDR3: CSARGHRQMNTEAFF
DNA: TGCAGTGCTAGAGGGCACAGACAGATGAACACTGAAGCTTTCTTT

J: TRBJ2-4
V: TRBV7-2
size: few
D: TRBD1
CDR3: CASNSGTGRQNIQYF
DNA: TGTGCCAGCAATTCCGGGACAGGGCGACAGAACATTCAGTACTTC

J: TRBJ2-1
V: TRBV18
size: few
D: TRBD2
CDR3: CASSPLGPLASSSYNEQFF
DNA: TGTGCCAGCTCACCATTGGGCCCACTAGCGTCGAGCTCCTACAATGAGCAGTTCTTC

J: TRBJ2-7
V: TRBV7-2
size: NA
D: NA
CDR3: CASSESYREQYF
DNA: TGTGCCAGCAGCGAGAGCTACCGTGAGCAGTACTTC

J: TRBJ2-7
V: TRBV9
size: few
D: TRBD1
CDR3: CASSVAAQGAYEQYF
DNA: TGTGCCAGCAGCGTAGCTGCGCAGGGGGCCTACGAGCAGTACTTC

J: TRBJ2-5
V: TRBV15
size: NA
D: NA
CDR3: CATSRPRDSKATQYF
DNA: TGTGCCACCAGCAGACCCAGAGACTCGAAAGCGACCCAGTACTTC